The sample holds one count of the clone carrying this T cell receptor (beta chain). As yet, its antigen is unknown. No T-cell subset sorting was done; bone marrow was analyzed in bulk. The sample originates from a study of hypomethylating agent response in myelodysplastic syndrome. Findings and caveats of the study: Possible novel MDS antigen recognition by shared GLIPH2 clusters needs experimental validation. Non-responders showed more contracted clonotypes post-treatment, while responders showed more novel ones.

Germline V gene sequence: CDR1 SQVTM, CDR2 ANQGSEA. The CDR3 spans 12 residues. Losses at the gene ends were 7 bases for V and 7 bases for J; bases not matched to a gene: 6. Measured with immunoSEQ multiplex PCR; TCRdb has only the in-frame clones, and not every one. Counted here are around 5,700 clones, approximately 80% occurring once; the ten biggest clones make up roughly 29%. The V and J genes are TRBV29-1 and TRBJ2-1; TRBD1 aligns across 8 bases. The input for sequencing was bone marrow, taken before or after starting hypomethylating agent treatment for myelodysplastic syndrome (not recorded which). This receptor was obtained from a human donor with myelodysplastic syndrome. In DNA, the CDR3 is TGCAGCGCTCGAACAGGGGGAAATGAGCAGTTCTTC. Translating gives CSARTGGNEQFF.